The 21 T cell receptor beta chains presented below share a single source sample, sequenced in a study of beta chain features in type 1 diabetes. The authors reverse transcribed all of the isolated RNA, so sequencing captured expressed TCRB transcripts. The protocol was immunoSEQ multiplex PCR, while the TCRdb copy is restricted to in-frame clones and leaves out a portion. The repertoire holds under 800,000 clones, with roughly a sixth as singletons. The sequenced sample consisted of naive CD4+ T cells from blood. The receptor set was obtained from a man younger than 35 in good health.

The chain recombines TRBV28 with TRBJ2-7; 7 nucleotides match TRBD1. This CDR3 region has 13 residues. Trimming at V came to 4 bases and at J to 2 bases, leaving 2 bases not matched to a gene. CDR1 MDHEN and CDR2 SYDVKM come from the germline V gene. The CDR3 sequence: CASSSQGAYEQYF. DNA of the CDR3: TGTGCCAGCAGTTCCCAGGGGGCCTACGAGCAGTACTTC.

This clone has more than one count but fewer than ten. This chain connects TRBV7-9 to TRBJ1-6, with 7 bases aligning to TRBD1. Germline CDR1 and CDR2: SEHNR and FQNEAQ (reference sequence). This CDR3 has 15 residues. Trimming removed 7 bases from V and 4 bases from J; junction bases left unmatched: 7. CDR3 region: CASNLGTDYNSPLHF. In DNA, the CDR3 is TGTGCCAGCAACCTCGGGACAGATTATAATTCACCCCTCCACTTT. The variable domain in full, completed from reference TRBV7-9 and TRBJ1-6, reads DTGVSQNPRHKITKRGQNVTFRCDPISEHNRLYWYRQTLGQGPEFLTYFQNEAQLEKSRLLSDRFSAERPKGSFSTLEIQRTEQGDSAMYLCASNLGTDYNSPLHFGNGTRLTVT.

This clone was counted a few times. CDR3 nucleotide sequence: TGTGCCAGTAGTATTAGCGGAGCTGCCTACGAGCAGTACTTC. This codes for CASSISGAAYEQYF. The genes are TRBV19 and TRBJ2-7; D possibly corresponds to TRBD2 (6 bases). The CDR3 sequence is 14 residues long. Germline V gene lookup returns CDR1 LNHDA and CDR2 SQIVND (reference sequence). The V gene lost 3 bases and the J gene lost 2 bases, with 11 bases spanning the gap.

The table lists this clone with a few counts. The gene calls are TRBV7-3 and TRBJ2-1; D is undetermined. Per the germline V gene, CDR1 is SGHTA and CDR2 is FQGTGA. V was pared by 4 bases and J by 0 bases, with 13 bases between. This CDR3 has 16 amino acids. CDR3 protein: CASSSQWQPSYNEQFF. For the CDR3, the DNA is TGTGCCAGCAGCTCACAGTGGCAGCCCTCCTACAATGAGCAGTTCTTC. The full variable domain, in which reference TRBV7-3 and TRBJ2-1 provide the parts outside the CDR3, is GAGVSQTPSNKVTEKGKYVELRCDPISGHTALYWYRQSLGQGPEFLIYFQGTGAADDSGLPNDRFFAVRPEGSVSTLKIQRTERGDSAVYLCASSSQWQPSYNEQFFGPGTRLTVL.

This clone has just a few counts. The chain carries TRBV7-2 and TRBJ1-1; D gene uncertain. Germline assignment: CDR1 SGHTA and CDR2 FQGNSA. Trimming pared 1 base from V and 5 bases from J, leaving 14 bases between. The CDR3 totals 15 residues. This CDR3 is CASSLVWTGGTEAFF. DNA of the CDR3: TGTGCCAGCAGCTTAGTATGGACGGGCGGAACTGAAGCTTTCTTT.

V gene TRBV19 combines with J gene TRBJ2-7; 9 bases align to TRBD2. Germline values: CDR1 LNHDA, CDR2 SQIVND (reference sequence). V lost 5 bases, J lost 6 bases, and 8 bases stayed unmatched. The CDR3 is 14 residues long. As DNA, the CDR3 is TGTGCCAGTAGTCCCGGGGGACTAGCTGGCGAGCAGTACTTC. Translating gives CASSPGGLAGEQYF.

The V gene is TRBV4-1, the J gene TRBJ2-7, with D possibly matching TRBD1 (5 bases). The CDR3 runs 18 residues. Deletions cut 3 bases from V and 1 base from J, with 22 bases between. Germline loops: CDR1 MGHRA, CDR2 YSYEKL. The CDR3 loop is CASSHPRQGATTSYEQYF. As DNA, the CDR3 is TGCGCCAGCAGCCACCCCAGACAAGGGGCAACGACATCCTACGAGCAGTACTTC.

The chain has TRBV4-2 and TRBJ2-1; D remains unclear. The V gene's germline CDR1 is LGHNA and CDR2 YNFKEQ. The CDR3 runs 16 residues. V dropped 0 bases and J dropped 5 bases, with 14 bases sitting between them. As DNA, the CDR3 is TGTGCCAGCAGCCAAGATTCCGTGGAATTAAACAATGAGCAGTTCTTC. It translates to CASSQDSVELNNEQFF.

CDR3 bases: TGTGCCAGCAGCTTAACTGCCGGGGCCAACGTCCTGACTTTC. The encoded protein is CASSLTAGANVLTF. The chain has TRBV7-9 and TRBJ2-6; no definite D call. CDR1 is SEHNR, CDR2 FQNEAQ, per germline (reference sequence). This CDR3 comprises 14 residues. Deletions cut 2 bases from V and 4 bases from J, with 6 bases between.

This clone was counted a few times. This chain uses TRBV9 with TRBJ1-2; D is unclear. The CDR3 is 15 residues long. Germline V lookup: CDR1 SGDLS, CDR2 YYNGEE. V lost 0 bases to trimming and J lost 3 bases, with 12 bases between them. The CDR3, as DNA: TGTGCCAGCAGCGTAGGGCCGGGCCAGGACTATGGCTACACCTTC. Its protein is CASSVGPGQDYGYTF. The variable domain in full, completed from reference TRBV9 and TRBJ1-2, reads DSGVTQTPKHLITATGQRVTLRCSPRSGDLSVYWYQQSLDQGLQFLIQYYNGEERAKGNILERFSAQQFPDLHSELNLSSLELGDSALYFCASSVGPGQDYGYTFGSGTRLTVV.

This clone was observed a handful of times. V is TRBV7-2 and J is TRBJ1-1; 7 bases are a match to TRBD1. This CDR3 is built from 14 residues. In germline, CDR1 is SGHTA, CDR2 FQGNSA. The J segment lost 4 bases and the V segment lost 5 bases, leaving 7 bases of the junction unmatched. This chain's CDR3 is CASSPRQGATEAFF. The CDR3 DNA sequence: TGTGCCAGCAGCCCTCGACAGGGAGCCACTGAAGCTTTCTTT.

There are a few counts of this clone. The chain is built from TRBV29-1 and TRBJ2-7, with 9 bases lining up with TRBD1. This CDR3 spans 14 amino acids. Trimming cost V 5 bases and J 6 bases; bases outside gene matches: 11. The germline CDR1 and CDR2 sequences are SQVTM and ANQGSEA. The CDR3, as DNA: TGCAGCGTTAACCCGACAGGGGGTGGGCTCGAGCAGTACTTC. This codes for CSVNPTGGGLEQYF.

This clone was recorded a few times. J is TRBJ2-7 and V is TRBV9; TRBD1 aligns across 11 bases. The CDR3 sequence is 15 residues long. The germline V gene has CDR1 SGDLS and CDR2 YYNGEE. J gave up 3 bases and V 4 bases, and 6 bases lay outside the gene matches. Here the CDR3 reads CASSLTGTGGYEQYF. CDR3 in DNA: TGTGCCAGCAGCCTCACCGGGACAGGGGGCTACGAGCAGTACTTC.

J is TRBJ1-6 and V is TRBV4-1; the match to TRBD1 covers 8 bases. CDR3 length equals 16 residues. After removal of 0 bases from V and 7 bases from J, the junction contained 5 bases not matched to a gene. Per germline, CDR1 MGHRA and CDR2 YSYEKL. CDR3 nucleotides: TGCGCCAGCAGCCAAGAAGGACAGGGTAGGAATTCACCCCTCCACTTT. Translated, it gives CASSQEGQGRNSPLHF.

The chain combines TRBV7-7 with TRBJ2-1; possibly TRBD2 for D (6 bases). The V end lost 5 bases, the J end lost 5 bases, and 13 bases lay between the germline ends. Germline assignment: CDR1 SSHAT and CDR2 FNYEAQ (reference sequence). There are 14 residues in the CDR3. The CDR3 loop is CASSPSPGDNEQFF. The CDR3 DNA sequence: TGTGCCAGCAGCCCTAGTCCGGGGGACAATGAGCAGTTCTTC.

The V gene is TRBV7-9, the J gene TRBJ2-3; 7 nucleotides agree with TRBD2. The V and J ends lost 5 bases and 0 bases, in that order; junction bases with no gene match: 5. The CDR3 extends over 15 amino acids. From germline, CDR1 is SEHNR and CDR2 FQNEAQ (reference sequence). CDR3 nucleotides: TGTGCCAGCAGCCCCTGGGACTACAGCACAGATACGCAGTATTTT. Translated: CASSPWDYSTDTQYF.

This clone was counted a few times. The rearrangement links TRBV13 to TRBJ1-6; perhaps TRBD1 as D (6 bases). The CDR3 runs to 14 residues. In germline, CDR1 is PRHDT, CDR2 FYEKMQ (reference sequence). Trimming shortened V by 6 bases and J by 7 bases, and 13 bases separated the two germline ends. The CDR3 loop is CASSFTGFNSPLHF. The CDR3 DNA sequence: TGTGCCAGCAGTTTTACAGGGTTCAATTCACCCCTCCACTTT.

This chain links TRBV6-5 with TRBJ1-5; the D gene is possibly TRBD1 (6 bases). Trimming took 6 bases from V and 2 from J, leaving 11 bases between them. The CDR3 covers 14 residues. Germline-derived CDR1 and CDR2 are MNHEY and SVGAGI. The CDR3 loop is CASRMTGGNQPQHF. The CDR3 coding sequence is TGTGCCAGCAGGATGACAGGAGGCAATCAGCCCCAGCATTTT.

The rearrangement uses TRBV30 and TRBJ2-6; the D gene is possibly TRBD1 (5 bases). The ends were cut back, 2 bases at V and 1 base at J, with 9 bases in the middle. In germline, CDR1 is GTSNPN, CDR2 SVGIG (reference sequence). The CDR3 runs 15 residues. The CDR3 loop is CAWSSPGSGANVLTF. The CDR3 nucleotides read TGTGCCTGGAGTTCTCCAGGGTCTGGGGCCAACGTCCTGACTTTC. Supplemented by reference TRBV30 and TRBJ2-6, the full variable domain reads SQTIHQWPATLVQPVGSPLSLECTVEGTSNPNLYWYRQAAGRGLQLLFYSVGIGQISSEVPQNLSASRPQDRQFILSSKKLLLSDSGFYLCAWSSPGSGANVLTFGAGSRLTVL.

This clone appeared a few times. The gene calls are TRBV29-1 and TRBJ1-2; 9 bases align to TRBD1. V lost 2 bases to trimming and J lost 5 bases; unmatched junction nucleotides: 6. Germline V CDR1 and CDR2: SQVTM, ANQGSEA. This CDR3 has 14 residues. The CDR3 sequence: CSVESGQGYYGYTF. CDR3 nucleotide sequence: TGCAGCGTTGAATCGGGACAGGGTTATTATGGCTACACCTTC. Using reference TRBV29-1 and TRBJ1-2 for the parts outside the CDR3, the full variable domain is SAVISQKPSRDICQRGTSLTIQCQVDSQVTMMFWYRQQPGQSLTLIATANQGSEATYESGFVIDKFPISRPNLTFSTLTVSNMSPEDSSIYLCSVESGQGYYGYTFGSGTRLTVV.

The chain recombines TRBV6-5 with TRBJ2-7; 10 bases align to TRBD2. This CDR3 comprises 16 residues. Trimming at V came to 2 bases and at J to 2 bases, leaving 6 bases not matched to a gene. Per the germline V gene, CDR1 is MNHEY and CDR2 is SVGAGI. The CDR3 loop reads CASSYGRLAGAYEQYF. The CDR3 DNA sequence: TGTGCCAGCAGTTACGGAAGACTAGCGGGCGCCTACGAGCAGTACTTC.